This T cell receptor (beta chain) is from a study of T cell responses to AZD1222 COVID-19 vaccine (dated by TCRdb to 2020 to 2023). In the study overall: AZD1222 recipients with second doses at about 4 weeks or about 12 weeks were pooled, because spike-specific TCR depth and breadth did not differ between schedules. TCR sequencing covered 233 trial participants: 207 given two doses of AZD1222 and 26 given two doses of MenACWY control vaccine. Enrollment into the trials was organized by age into subgroups of 18-55, 56-69 and 70-plus years, and those subgroups contained approximately 160, 26 and 62 TCR-sequenced participants, respectively. What the work shows at the level of the full study, not this receptor alone: Epitopes outside the regions mutated in the B.1.351 and B.1.1.7 variants were reportedly recognized by nearly half of the unique spike-specific TCRs. The 56-69-year group was small, and its depth increase did not reach significance, likely because of low power. Because no day 14 peak-response samples were available, the repertoires could be characterized only after the peak T cell response. Most participants were white British and females outnumbered males, and the authors suggested that clonal diversity may have been underestimated. Conclusions about previously exposed vaccinees are limited because only 5 or 6 AZD1222 recipients were SARS-CoV-2 seropositive at baseline. The whole spike protein was spanned by vaccine-associated CD4 TCRs, and dominant responses were seen in regions 160-218 and 743-854. A significant rise in spike-specific TCR breadth and depth was observed after two AZD1222 doses relative to day 0 and relative to MenACWY recipients.

In light of the paper, this sample's time point label describes: baseline before first vaccination. Vaccinee samples came from UK trials COV001 and COV002, including a single-blind randomized controlled phase 2/3 trial of AZD1222 (ChAdOx1 nCoV-19) in healthy adults. For TCRbeta chain sequencing, PBMC samples from trial participants were taken at day 0 and at day 28 after the second dose. As for this clone: The specificity of this receptor is unknown. No much larger clonotype is one base removed from it; base qualities were not supplied.

The CDR3 regions of human TCRbeta chains were analyzed by immunosequencing. Per the original workflow: TCRs in the repertoires were matched against a reference library of SARS-CoV-2-specific TCRs that had been generated with the MIRA antigen-specificity platform. Breadth meant the fraction of unique TCRs that were SARS-CoV-2-associated, whereas depth meant the fraction of total T cells that were SARS-CoV-2-associated. Using the MIRA data, each spike-specific TCR was assigned both to the spike region to which the TCR was reactive and to a CD4 or CD8 class. Log10-transformed breadth and depth values were compared by one-way ANOVA with Sidak's multiple comparisons tests. This is the immuneACCESS table as TCRdb keeps it, with only in-frame sequences that have V and J called. A part of the clones is gone; compared with another copy, unresolved V genes explain less than half, and the rest is unexplained. D and trimming come from the DNA, and the V and J calls and clone size come from that table. Here the sample has about 120,000 clones; approximately 91% occur a single time. The top ten hold approximately 4.9% of the sample.

Germline trimming amounts to 8 bases on V and 7 bases on J, with 2 as the count of junction bases outside the gene matches. Counted from cysteine to phenylalanine, this CDR3 has 12 amino acids. The sequence is cut down to CDR3 DNA, 36 bases in frame from base 1. This chain joins TRBV12-3 or TRBV12-4 to TRBJ2-2; TRBD2 aligns with 9 central bases. This specimen was peripheral blood, taken on day 0 of AZD1222 vaccination. The TCR comes from an adult in good health. CDR3 region: CASGLAYGELFF. Read as DNA, the sequence is TGTGCCAGCGGACTAGCGTACGGGGAGCTGTTTTTT.